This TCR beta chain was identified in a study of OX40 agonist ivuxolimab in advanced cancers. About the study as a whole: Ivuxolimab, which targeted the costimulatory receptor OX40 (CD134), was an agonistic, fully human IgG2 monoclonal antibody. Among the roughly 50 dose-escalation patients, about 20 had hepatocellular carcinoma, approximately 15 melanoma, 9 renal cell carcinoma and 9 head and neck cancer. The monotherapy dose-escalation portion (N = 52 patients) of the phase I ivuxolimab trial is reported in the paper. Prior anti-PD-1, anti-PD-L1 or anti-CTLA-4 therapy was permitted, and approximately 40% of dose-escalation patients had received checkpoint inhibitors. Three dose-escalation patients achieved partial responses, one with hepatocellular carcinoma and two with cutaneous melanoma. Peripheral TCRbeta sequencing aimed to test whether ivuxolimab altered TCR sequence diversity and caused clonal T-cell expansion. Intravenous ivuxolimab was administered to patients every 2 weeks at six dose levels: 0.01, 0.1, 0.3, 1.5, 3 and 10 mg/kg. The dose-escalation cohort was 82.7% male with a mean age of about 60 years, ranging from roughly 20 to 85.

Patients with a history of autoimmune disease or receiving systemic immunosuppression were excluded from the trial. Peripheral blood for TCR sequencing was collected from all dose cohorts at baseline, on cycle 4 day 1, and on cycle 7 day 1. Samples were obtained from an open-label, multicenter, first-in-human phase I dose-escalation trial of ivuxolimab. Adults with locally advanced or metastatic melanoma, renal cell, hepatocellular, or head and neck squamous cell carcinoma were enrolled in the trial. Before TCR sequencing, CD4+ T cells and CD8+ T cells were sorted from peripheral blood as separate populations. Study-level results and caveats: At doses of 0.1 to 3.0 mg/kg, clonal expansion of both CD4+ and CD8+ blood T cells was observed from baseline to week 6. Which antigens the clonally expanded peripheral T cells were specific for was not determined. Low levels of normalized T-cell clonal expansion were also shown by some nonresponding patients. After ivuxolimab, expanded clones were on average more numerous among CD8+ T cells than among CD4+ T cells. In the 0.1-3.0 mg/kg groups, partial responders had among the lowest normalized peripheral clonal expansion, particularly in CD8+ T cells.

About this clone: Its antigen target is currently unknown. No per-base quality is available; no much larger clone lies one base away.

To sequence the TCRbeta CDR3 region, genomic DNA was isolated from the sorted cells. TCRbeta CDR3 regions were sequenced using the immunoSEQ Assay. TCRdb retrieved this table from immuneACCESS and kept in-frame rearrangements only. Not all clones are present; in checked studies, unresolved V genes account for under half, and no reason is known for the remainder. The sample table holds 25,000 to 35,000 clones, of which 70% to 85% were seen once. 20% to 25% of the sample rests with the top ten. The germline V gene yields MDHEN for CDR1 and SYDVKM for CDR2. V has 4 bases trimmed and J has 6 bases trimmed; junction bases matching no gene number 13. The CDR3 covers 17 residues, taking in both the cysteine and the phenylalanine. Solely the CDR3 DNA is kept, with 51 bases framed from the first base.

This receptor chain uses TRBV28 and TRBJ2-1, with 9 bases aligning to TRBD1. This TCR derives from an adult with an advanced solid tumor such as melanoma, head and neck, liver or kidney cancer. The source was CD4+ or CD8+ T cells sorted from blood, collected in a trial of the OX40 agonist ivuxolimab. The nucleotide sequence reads TGTGCCAGCAGTTCATTCTCCTCGGGACAGGGCCCCAATGAGCAGTTCTTC. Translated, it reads CASSSFSSGQGPNEQFF.